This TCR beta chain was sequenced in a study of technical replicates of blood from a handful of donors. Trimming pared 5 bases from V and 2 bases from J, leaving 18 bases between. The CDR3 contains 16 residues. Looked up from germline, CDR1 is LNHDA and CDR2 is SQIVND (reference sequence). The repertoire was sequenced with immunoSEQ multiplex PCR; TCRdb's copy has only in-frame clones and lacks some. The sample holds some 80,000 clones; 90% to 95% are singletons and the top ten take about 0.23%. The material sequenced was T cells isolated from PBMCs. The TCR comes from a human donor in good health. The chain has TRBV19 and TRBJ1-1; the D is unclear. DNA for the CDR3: TGTGCCAGTAGTTCCAACCGGGAGATTGAAAACACTGAAGCTTTCTTT. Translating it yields CASSSNREIENTEAFF.